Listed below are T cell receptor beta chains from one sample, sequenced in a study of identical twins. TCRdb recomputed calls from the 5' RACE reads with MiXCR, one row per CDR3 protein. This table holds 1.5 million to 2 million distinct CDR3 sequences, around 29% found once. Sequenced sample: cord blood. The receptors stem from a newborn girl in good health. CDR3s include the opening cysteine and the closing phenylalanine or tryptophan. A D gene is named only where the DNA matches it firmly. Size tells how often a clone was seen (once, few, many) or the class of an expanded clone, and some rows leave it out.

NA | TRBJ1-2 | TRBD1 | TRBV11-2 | CASSLIQGVNYGYTF | TGTGCCAGCAGCTTAATCCAGGGGGTTAACTATGGCTACACCTTC
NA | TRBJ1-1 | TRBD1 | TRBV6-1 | CASSEMPGQLNTEAFF | TGTGCCAGCAGTGAAATGCCGGGACAGCTGAACACTGAAGCTTTCTTT
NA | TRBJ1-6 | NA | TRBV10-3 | CAISEAGAGNSSPLHF | TGTGCCATCAGTGAGGCAGGGGCAGGGAATAGTTCACCCCTCCACTTT
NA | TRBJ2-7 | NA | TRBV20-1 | CSARDGDYEQYF | TGCAGTGCTAGAGATGGGGACTACGAGCAGTACTTC
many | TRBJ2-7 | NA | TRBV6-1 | CASSETLWGYEQYF | TGTGCCAGCAGTGAAACCCTCTGGGGGTACGAGCAGTACTTC
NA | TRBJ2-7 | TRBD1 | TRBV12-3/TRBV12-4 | CASSTRTGRYEQYF | TGTGCCAGCAGTACCCGGACAGGCCGGTACGAGCAGTACTTC
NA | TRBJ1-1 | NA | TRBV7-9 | CASSLTKTRDRPNTEAFF | TGTGCCAGCAGCTTGACCAAAACCAGAGACAGACCTAACACTGAAGCTTTCTTT
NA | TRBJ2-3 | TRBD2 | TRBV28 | CASSPGLAGPRTDTQYF | TGTGCCAGCAGTCCCGGACTAGCGGGGCCTCGCACAGATACGCAGTATTTT
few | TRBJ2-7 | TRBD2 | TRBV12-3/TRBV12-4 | CASSRTSVAVYEQYF | TGTGCCAGCAGTCGGACTAGCGTTGCAGTCTACGAGCAGTACTTC
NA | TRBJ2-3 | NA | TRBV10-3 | CAISGNGPRDTQYF | TGTGCCATCAGTGGAAACGGACCCCGTGATACGCAGTATTTT
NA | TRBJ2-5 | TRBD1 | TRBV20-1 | CSASDRVRRETQYF | TGCAGTGCTTCCGACAGGGTCCGTCGAGAGACCCAGTACTTC
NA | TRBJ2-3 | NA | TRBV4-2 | CASSHTGFTDTQYF | TGTGCCAGCAGCCACACAGGATTCACAGATACGCAGTATTTT
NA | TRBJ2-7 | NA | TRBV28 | CASSRRTRSSYEQYF | TGTGCCAGCAGCCGAAGGACACGGAGCTCCTACGAGCAGTACTTC
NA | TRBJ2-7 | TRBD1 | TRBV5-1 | CASSPGQGLEQYF | TGCGCCAGCAGCCCTGGACAGGGGCTCGAGCAGTACTTC
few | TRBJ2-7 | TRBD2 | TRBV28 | CASRFSGRLSYEQYF | TGTGCCAGCAGATTTAGCGGGAGGCTGTCCTACGAGCAGTACTTC
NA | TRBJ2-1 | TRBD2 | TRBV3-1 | CASSQDRPSGRNEQFF | TGTGCCAGCAGCCAAGATCGCCCCAGCGGGAGAAATGAGCAGTTCTTC
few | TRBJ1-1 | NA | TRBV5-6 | CASSFYNTEAFF | TGTGCCAGCAGCTTCTACAACACTGAAGCTTTCTTT
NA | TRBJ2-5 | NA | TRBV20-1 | CSANARQSPYQETQYF | TGCAGTGCCAACGCTCGCCAGTCCCCTTACCAAGAGACCCAGTACTTC
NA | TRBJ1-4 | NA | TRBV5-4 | CASSVRAPEGEKLFF | TGTGCCAGCAGCGTCCGGGCTCCAGAGGGTGAAAAACTGTTTTTT
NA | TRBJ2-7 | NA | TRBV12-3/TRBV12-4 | CASSLNLSNQYF | TGTGCCAGCAGTTTAAATTTGAGTAATCAGTACTTC
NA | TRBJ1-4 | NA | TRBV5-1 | CASSSGLGSNEKLFF | TGCGCCAGCAGCTCGGGACTGGGCTCCAATGAAAAACTGTTTTTT
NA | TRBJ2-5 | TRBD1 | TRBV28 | CASSSDRGREETQYF | TGTGCCAGCAGTTCCGACAGGGGGCGGGAAGAGACCCAGTACTTC
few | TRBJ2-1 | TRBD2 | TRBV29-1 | CSVGSGGLSWEQFF | TGCAGCGTGGGAAGCGGGGGGCTTTCGTGGGAGCAGTTCTTC
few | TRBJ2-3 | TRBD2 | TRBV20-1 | CSVRTSGGAYTQYF | TGCAGTGTCAGGACTAGCGGGGGGGCCTATACGCAGTATTTT
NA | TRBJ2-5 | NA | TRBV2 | CASSHWRRNQETQYF | TGTGCCAGCAGCCACTGGAGACGAAATCAAGAGACCCAGTACTTC
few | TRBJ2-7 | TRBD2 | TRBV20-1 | CSASITSGRYEQYF | TGCAGTGCTAGCATAACTAGCGGGAGATACGAGCAGTACTTC
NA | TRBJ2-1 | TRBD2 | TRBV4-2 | CASSHSGGSSYNEQFF | TGTGCCAGCAGCCATAGCGGGGGGAGCTCCTACAATGAGCAGTTCTTC
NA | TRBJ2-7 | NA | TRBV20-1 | CSARYPINYEQYF | TGCAGTGCTAGATACCCTATAAACTACGAGCAGTACTTC
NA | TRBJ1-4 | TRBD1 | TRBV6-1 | CAIIDRGRGEKLFF | TGTGCCATTATCGACAGGGGGCGAGGTGAAAAACTGTTTTTT
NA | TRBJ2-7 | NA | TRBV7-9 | CASSFQIGSRGHEQYF | TGTGCCAGCAGCTTTCAAATAGGAAGCAGGGGCCACGAGCAGTACTTC
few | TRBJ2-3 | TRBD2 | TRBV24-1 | CATSDARLAGGTDTQYF | TGTGCCACCAGTGATGCCAGACTAGCGGGGGGCACAGATACGCAGTATTTT
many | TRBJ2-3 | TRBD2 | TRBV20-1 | CSARGLAGGDTQYF | TGCAGTGCTAGAGGACTAGCGGGAGGAGATACGCAGTATTTT
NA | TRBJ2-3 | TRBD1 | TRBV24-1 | CATADRGPLRAQYF | TGTGCCACCGCAGACAGGGGGCCCCTCCGTGCGCAGTATTTT
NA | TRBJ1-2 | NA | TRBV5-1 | CASSASGNGDYGYTF | TGCGCCAGCAGCGCCTCAGGGAACGGGGATTATGGCTACACCTTC
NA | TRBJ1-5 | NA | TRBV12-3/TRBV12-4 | CASIPGGIDQPQHF | TGTGCCAGCATCCCGGGGGGGATTGATCAGCCCCAGCATTTT